This T cell receptor beta chain originates from a study of T cell repertoires in cytomegalovirus infection. About the study: In public TCR beta signatures, there were indications of both CMV infection and matching HLA type.

This clonotype was observed many times. The antigen is unknown. The study, taken as a whole, reports: Within the response measured ex vivo, HLA-C-restricted CMV-specific TCR beta clonotypes were dominant. Carriers of CMV and the relevant HLA type were discriminated by public TCR beta frequency.

TCRdb re-analysed the reads in MiXCR, keeping a single row per CDR3 protein. There are approximately 240,000 distinct CDR3 sequences in the sample; roughly an eighth occur only once, and about 1.5% lies in the top ten. CDR3 length: 15 residues. V lost 4 bases and J 5 bases, leaving 14 bases between the germline ends. Germline V CDR1 and CDR2: SGHTA, FQGNSA. This chain joins TRBV7-2 and TRBJ1-4; D ambiguous. The sequence was collected from a human donor in good health (CMV status not recorded). Some clones in this sample may be carry-over from other donors' samples. The sequenced material came from PBMCs. The CDR3 DNA sequence: TGTGCCAGCAGCTCCTGGACCCAAAGCAATGAAAAACTGTTTTTT. This encodes CASSSWTQSNEKLFF.